These T cell receptor beta chains were read from a single sample in a study of shared clonotypes between healthy human individuals. Data came from immunoSEQ multiplex PCR; TCRdb stores just in-frame clones and leaves some out. This sample has around 700,000 clones, with 72% found just once. The sequencing sample was made of memory CD4+ T cells sorted from blood. Receptor source: a woman in her 30s in good health. Both conserved end residues are part of each CDR3. Fields, in order: V gene, D gene, J gene, clone size, CDR3 DNA, CDR3 protein. The D gene is left open where the match is weak. Clone sizes are given selectively: once, few, many, or a class where the clone is expanded.

TRBV5-1,TRBD1,TRBJ2-3,.,TGCGCCAGCAGCTTGCCCGGGACAGGGACTAGCACAGATACGCAGTATTTT,CASSLPGTGTSTDTQYF
TRBV2,TRBD2,TRBJ2-1,.,TGTGCCAGCAGTGTTGTTAGGCGGGAGGTCTCCTACAATGAGCAGTTCTTC,CASSVVRREVSYNEQFF
TRBV6-5,TRBD1,TRBJ1-4,few,TGTGCCAGCAGTTACCGGACAGGTGCAAATGAAAAACTGTTTTTT,CASSYRTGANEKLFF
TRBV15,.,TRBJ1-5,.,TGTGCCACCGGAACAGGCCCGACTCAGCCCCAGCATTTT,CATGTGPTQPQHF
TRBV11-2,.,TRBJ2-7,.,TGTGCCAGCAGCCTAAAGACAGGAATAGTCTACGAGCAGTACTTC,CASSLKTGIVYEQYF
TRBV28,.,TRBJ2-7,many,TGTGCCAGCACCCCTTCGTTGGGGGCCCACGAGCAGTACTTC,CASTPSLGAHEQYF
TRBV10-3,.,TRBJ1-4,.,TGTGCCATCACCGGTAGGATCGACGAAAAACTGTTTTTT,CAITGRIDEKLFF
TRBV18,.,TRBJ1-1,many,TGTGCCAGCTCACTCGGGGCGGACACTGAAGCTTTCTTT,CASSLGADTEAFF
TRBV5-1,TRBD1,TRBJ1-3,once,TGCGCCAGCAGCACACAGGGGGCGAGTTCTGGAAACACCATATATTTT,CASSTQGASSGNTIYF
TRBV14,.,TRBJ1-1,few,TGTGCCAGCAGCCAAGGGGAGAACACTGAAGCTTTCTTT,CASSQGENTEAFF
TRBV28,.,TRBJ1-1,few,TGTGCCAGCAGTGCGCCTACCCGGGGCACTGAAGCTTTCTTT,CASSAPTRGTEAFF
TRBV7-9,.,TRBJ1-2,few,TGTGCCAGCAGCTCGGGGGTGGAGGGCTACACCTTC,CASSSGVEGYTF
TRBV14,TRBD2,TRBJ2-1,.,TGTGCCAGCAGCCAAACTAGCGGGAGTTGGAATGAGCAGTTCTTC,CASSQTSGSWNEQFF
TRBV5-1,.,TRBJ2-2,.,TGCGCCAGCATGGGGTACTGGAACACCGGGGAGCTGTTTTTT,CASMGYWNTGELFF
TRBV28,.,TRBJ1-5,few,TGTGCCAGCAGCGCCCCCCGACTGAGCAATCAGCCCCAGCATTTT,CASSAPRLSNQPQHF